These 21 T cell receptor beta chains came from one sample sequenced in a study of beta chain features in type 1 diabetes (dated by TCRdb to 2017 to 2018). The library was made by the immunoSEQ multiplex PCR assay. The entire amount of isolated RNA was reverse transcribed using the High Capacity cDNA Reverse Transcription Kit, so the sequenced TCRB transcripts were expressed ones. The source is immuneACCESS, and TCRdb retained only in-frame sequences with V and J called. Part of the clones is not carried over; for the studies checked, unresolved V genes explain less than half of this, and the remainder is unexplained. Within this sample are roughly 290,000 clones, with roughly 8% of them counted one time only. The biggest ten clones account for under 1.3% of the sample. The specimen was central memory CD4+ T cells from blood. The receptor set was obtained from a woman under 30 in good health.

This clone was observed a few times. The rearrangement joins TRBV6-5 to TRBJ1-6; 8 nucleotides match TRBD1. J lost 10 bases, V lost 6 bases, and 11 bases had no gene match. The V gene's germline CDR1 is MNHEY and CDR2 SVGAGI. This CDR3 contains 15 residues. This CDR3 reads CASRPPGQEESPLHF. CDR3 bases: TGTGCCAGCAGGCCTCCGGGACAGGAAGAATCACCCCTCCACTTT.

The rearrangement links TRBV25-1 to TRBJ2-3, with a tentative D call TRBD2 (7 bases). Germline V gene lookup returns CDR1 MGHDK and CDR2 SYGVNS. V lost 7 bases and J 2 bases, leaving 13 bases between the germline ends. The CDR3 spans 14 residues. CDR3 loop: CASNRGGITDTQYF. Here the CDR3 DNA reads TGTGCCAGCAATAGGGGGGGAATCACAGATACGCAGTATTTT.

This clone was recorded a few times. The chain carries TRBV6-5 and TRBJ2-1; D uncertain. Germline-derived CDR1 and CDR2 are MNHEY and SVGAGI. The length of the CDR3 is 12 residues. The V end was cut by 0 bases, the J end by 9 bases, with 6 bases between. CDR3 protein: CASSYSNSEQFF. The CDR3 region has the DNA TGTGCCAGCAGTTACTCGAACAGTGAGCAGTTCTTC.

This clone has more than one count but fewer than ten. V usage is TRBV7-6 and J usage is TRBJ1-2; 7 nucleotides match TRBD1. CDR1 is SGHVS and CDR2 is FNYEAQ in the germline V gene. The CDR3 consists of 14 residues. V was clipped by 1 base and J by 6 bases; unmatched bases: 5. CDR3 in DNA: TGTGCCAGCAGCTTAGGGCTGCAGGGGGATGGCTACACCTTC. This gives the protein CASSLGLQGDGYTF. The full variable domain, completed using reference TRBV7-6 and TRBJ1-2, is GAGVSQSPRYKVTKRGQDVALRCDPISGHVSLYWYRQALGQGPEFLTYFNYEAQQDKSGLPNDRFSAERPEGSISTLTIQRTEQRDSAMYRCASSLGLQGDGYTFGSGTRLTVV.

The CDR3: CASSLGDYVTDTQYF. DNA for the CDR3: TGTGCCAGCAGCCTCGGGGACTATGTGACAGATACGCAGTATTTT. The genes are TRBV11-2 and TRBJ2-3; 7 nucleotides line up with TRBD2. From germline, CDR1 is SGHAT and CDR2 FQNNGV. The V and J ends lost 5 bases and 3 bases, in that order; junction bases with no gene match: 8. CDR3 length: 15 amino acids.

Concerning this clone itself: The same CDR3 can be traced to other DNA sequences in this sample. This chain uses TRBV7-2 with TRBJ2-5; D is unclear. Per the germline V gene, CDR1 is SGHTA and CDR2 is FQGNSA. V gave up 1 base and J gave up 5 bases, with 5 bases separating them. The CDR3 spans 12 residues. The CDR3, as DNA: TGTGCCAGCAGCTTAGTCGTGGAGACCCAGTACTTC. Residues: CASSLVVETQYF.

This clone was counted ten times or more. The J gene is TRBJ2-7, the V gene TRBV28, with D possibly being TRBD2 (5 bases). Trimming removed 3 bases at V and 1 base at J, with 10 bases between. The CDR3 covers 14 residues. Germline CDR1 is MDHEN and CDR2 is SYDVKM. The CDR3 loop reads CASSLAGGSYEQYV. The CDR3 DNA reads TGTGCCAGCAGTTTGGCAGGCGGGTCCTACGAGCAGTACGTC.

The chain recombines TRBV5-1 with TRBJ2-2; D uncertain. With 2 bases removed from V and 4 bases from J, the gap between germline ends came to 12 bases. CDR1 is SGHRS and CDR2 is YFSETQ in the germline V gene. The CDR3 sequence is 15 residues long. CDR3 region: CASSFGRTLTGELFF. CDR3 DNA sequence: TGCGCCAGCAGCTTTGGACGGACCCTCACCGGGGAGCTGTTTTTT. The complete variable domain, with remaining parts taken from reference TRBV5-1 and TRBJ2-2, reads KAGVTQTPRYLIKTRGQQVTLSCSPISGHRSVSWYQQTPGQGLQFLFEYFSETQRNKGNFPGRFSGRQFSNSRSEMNVSTLELGDSALYLCASSFGRTLTGELFFGEGSRLTVL.

The chain combines TRBV6-4 with TRBJ2-1; 9 nucleotides agree with TRBD2. With V trimmed by 6 bases and J by 7 bases, 4 bases remained unmatched. This CDR3 spans 13 amino acids. In germline, CDR1 is MRHNA, CDR2 SNTAGT. The DNA for the CDR3 is TGTGCCAGCAGCGTCCTAGCGGGGAATGAGCAGTTCTTC. Translated: CASSVLAGNEQFF.

The CDR3 DNA reads TGCGCCAGCAGCTTTTTGAATCAGGGGGCGGGAGAAAAACTGTTTTTT. Residues: CASSFLNQGAGEKLFF. The chain recombines TRBV5-1 with TRBJ1-4; 8 nucleotides match TRBD1. Germline trimming cut 2 bases from V and 8 bases from J; bases unmatched to any gene: 11. CDR3 length equals 16 residues. The germline gives CDR1 SGHRS, CDR2 YFSETQ.

The chain uses TRBV6-5 and TRBJ2-3, with 9 bases that match TRBD2. The CDR3 covers 14 residues. V was clipped by 11 bases and J by 3 bases; unmatched bases: 9. CDR1 is MNHEY, CDR2 SVGAGI, per germline. The CDR3 sequence: CAVRREGVTDTQYF. For the CDR3, the DNA is TGTGCCGTAAGGCGGGAGGGGGTGACAGATACGCAGTATTTT.

This clone has at least ten counts. The gene calls are TRBV11-3 and TRBJ1-2; D ambiguous. The CDR3 has 13 amino acids. The V end lost 0 bases, the J end lost 3 bases, and 5 bases lay between the germline ends. Germline V gene lookup returns CDR1 SGHNT and CDR2 YENEEA. DNA of the CDR3: TGTGCCAGCAGCTTAGAGACCGACTATGGCTACACCTTC. It codes for CASSLETDYGYTF.

This clone showed up just a few times. The chain joins TRBV2 to TRBJ2-2; TRBD1 matches 8 bases. CDR1 and CDR2 (germline): SNHLY, FYNNEI. This CDR3 is built from 16 residues. Trimming at V came to 1 base and at J to 4 bases, leaving 5 bases not matched to a gene. This CDR3 reads CASSEESTGATGELFF. CDR3 nucleotide sequence: TGTGCCAGCAGTGAAGAGTCGACAGGGGCCACCGGGGAGCTGTTTTTT. Looking up the rest from reference TRBV2 and TRBJ2-2 gives the full variable domain: EPEVTQTPSHQVTQMGQEVILRCVPISNHLYFYWYRQILGQKVEFLVSFYNNEISEKSEIFDDQFSVERPDGSNFTLKIRSTKLEDSAMYFCASSEESTGATGELFFGEGSRLTVL.

The V call is TRBV27, the J call TRBJ2-5, with D maybe TRBD1 (5 bases). V was pared by 5 bases and J by 9 bases, with 19 bases between. The CDR3 has 14 amino acids. Germline CDR1 is MNHEY and CDR2 is SMNVEV (reference sequence). In nucleotides, the CDR3 is TGTGCCAGCAGTGACAGTCCCTCCGTTGAGCCCCAGTACTTC. This gives the protein CASSDSPSVEPQYF.

This clone was picked up a small number of times. The chain couples TRBV7-2 to TRBJ1-6, with D uncertain. The V gene's germline CDR1 is SGHTA and CDR2 FQGNSA. Deletions cut 5 bases from V and 10 bases from J, with 15 bases between. The CDR3 spans 14 residues. This CDR3 is CASSPGPRSSPLHF. DNA of the CDR3: TGTGCCAGCAGCCCAGGTCCCAGGTCATCACCCCTCCACTTT.

This rearrangement joins TRBV6-5 to TRBJ1-1; D remains ambiguous. Germline CDR1 reads MNHEY; CDR2 reads SVGAGI. CDR3 length equals 13 residues. With 6 bases removed from V and 7 bases from J, the gap between germline ends came to 15 bases. CDR3 sequence reads: CASSSQAHLEAFF. For the CDR3, the DNA is TGTGCCAGCAGCTCCCAGGCCCACCTTGAAGCTTTCTTT.

Comments on this clone: Other nucleotide sequences in the sample specify the same CDR3. This chain links TRBV29-1 with TRBJ1-1, with D possibly TRBD1 on 5 matching bases. The CDR3 loop spans 15 amino acids. V shed 4 bases and J shed 0 bases, with 15 bases lying between them. Germline loops: CDR1 SQVTM, CDR2 ANQGSEA. The DNA for the CDR3 is TGCAGCGTTGCACCTGGGTGGGGGATGAACACTGAAGCTTTCTTT. Translation: CSVAPGWGMNTEAFF. The full variable domain, rest sourced from reference TRBV29-1 and TRBJ1-1, is SAVISQKPSRDICQRGTSLTIQCQVDSQVTMMFWYRQQPGQSLTLIATANQGSEATYESGFVIDKFPISRPNLTFSTLTVSNMSPEDSSIYLCSVAPGWGMNTEAFFGQGTRLTVV.

This clone has a handful of counts. The chain carries TRBV7-6 and TRBJ2-7; D uncertain. Germline CDR1 and CDR2: SGHVS and FNYEAQ. This CDR3 region has 13 residues. Deletions cut 5 bases from V and 5 bases from J, with 13 bases between. CDR3 DNA: TGTGCCAGCAGCAAACGGACGACTCACGAGCAGTACTTC. It translates to CASSKRTTHEQYF.

This clone was counted a few times. The chain combines TRBV29-1 with TRBJ1-1; a possible D gene is TRBD1 (5 bases). Deletions cut 1 base from V and 4 bases from J, with 10 bases between. This CDR3 is built from 13 residues. Germline V lookup: CDR1 SQVTM, CDR2 ANQGSEA. The CDR3 DNA sequence: TGCAGCGTTGAAGTTGAGAGGGGCACTGAAGCTTTCTTT. Amino acid sequence: CSVEVERGTEAFF.

The gene calls are TRBV19 and TRBJ2-2; TRBD1 is a possible D gene (6 bases). V shed 4 bases and J shed 2 bases, with 14 bases lying between them. The CDR3 runs to 16 residues. Germline-derived CDR1 and CDR2 are LNHDA and SQIVND (reference sequence). The DNA for the CDR3 is TGTGCCAGTAGTACGGCCGGGACACAAAACACCGGGGAGCTGTTTTTT. This sequence encodes CASSTAGTQNTGELFF.

A few counts support this clone. The gene calls are TRBV5-8 and TRBJ2-5; D might be TRBD2 (6 bases). V shed 3 bases and J shed 0 bases, with 12 bases lying between them. Germline V CDR1 and CDR2: SGHTS, YDEGEE. The CDR3 has 15 amino acids. CDR3 residues: CASSSGVQNQETQYF. CDR3 DNA sequence: TGTGCCAGCAGCTCGGGGGTCCAGAACCAAGAGACCCAGTACTTC.